The subject of this entry is one T cell receptor (beta chain). A read error may account for a junction end that differs from germline. Individual cDNA molecules each received unique molecular identifiers attached to them. TCRdb reanalysed the 5' RACE reads using MiXCR and keeps one entry per CDR3 protein. The sample yields about 83,000 distinct CDR3 sequences, roughly a tenth seen once. The data derive from a study of early T cells in non-severe SARS-CoV-2 infection. Looking at the study overall: Bulk RNA from unsorted whole blood was sequenced; chains were unpaired.

There are 15 residues in the CDR3. The sample consisted of whole blood, taken at baseline. This receptor was taken from an adult who was a healthcare worker with PCR-confirmed SARS-CoV-2 infection or an uninfected control (not recorded which). The rearrangement joins TRBV12-3 or TRBV12-4 to TRBJ2-1; 9 bases are a match to TRBD1. In nucleotides, the CDR3 is TGTGCCAGCAGTTCACAGGGGGCGTCCTCCAATGAGCAGTTCTTC. This codes for CASSSQGASSNEQFF.